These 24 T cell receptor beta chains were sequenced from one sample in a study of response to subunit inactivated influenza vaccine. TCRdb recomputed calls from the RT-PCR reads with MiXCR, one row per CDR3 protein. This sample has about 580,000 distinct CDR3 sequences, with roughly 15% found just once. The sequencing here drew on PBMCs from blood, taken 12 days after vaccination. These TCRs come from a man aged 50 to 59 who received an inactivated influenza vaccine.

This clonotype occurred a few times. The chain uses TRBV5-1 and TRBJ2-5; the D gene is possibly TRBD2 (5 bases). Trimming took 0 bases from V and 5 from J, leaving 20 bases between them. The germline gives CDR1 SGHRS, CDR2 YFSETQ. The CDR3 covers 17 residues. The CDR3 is CASSLGGREPTAETQYF. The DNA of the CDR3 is TGCGCCAGCAGCTTGGGGGGAAGGGAGCCAACCGCGGAGACCCAGTACTTC. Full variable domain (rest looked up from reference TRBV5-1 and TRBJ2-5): KAGVTQTPRYLIKTRGQQVTLSCSPISGHRSVSWYQQTPGQGLQFLFEYFSETQRNKGNFPGRFSGRQFSNSRSEMNVSTLELGDSALYLCASSLGGREPTAETQYFGPGTRLLVL.

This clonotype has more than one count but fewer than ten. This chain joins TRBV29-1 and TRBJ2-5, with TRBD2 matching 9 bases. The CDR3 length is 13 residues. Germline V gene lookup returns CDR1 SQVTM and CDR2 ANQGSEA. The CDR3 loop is CSATRGGRETQYF. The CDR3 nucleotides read TGCAGTGCAACGCGGGGGGGGAGAGAGACCCAGTACTTC. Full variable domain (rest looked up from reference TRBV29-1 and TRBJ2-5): SAVISQKPSRDICQRGTSLTIQCQVDSQVTMMFWYRQQPGQSLTLIATANQGSEATYESGFVIDKFPISRPNLTFSTLTVSNMSPEDSSIYLCSATRGGRETQYFGPGTRLLVL.

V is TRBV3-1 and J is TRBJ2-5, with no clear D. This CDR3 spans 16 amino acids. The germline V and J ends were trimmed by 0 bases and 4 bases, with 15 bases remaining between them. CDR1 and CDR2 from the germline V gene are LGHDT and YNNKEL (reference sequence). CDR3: CASSQEWVTLGETQYF. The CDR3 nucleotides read TGTGCCAGCAGCCAAGAGTGGGTAACGCTAGGAGAGACCCAGTACTTC.

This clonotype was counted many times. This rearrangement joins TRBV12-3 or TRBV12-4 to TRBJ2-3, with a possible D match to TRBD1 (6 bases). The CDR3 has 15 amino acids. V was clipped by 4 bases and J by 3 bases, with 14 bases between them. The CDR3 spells CASSWLLGQTDTQYF. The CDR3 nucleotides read TGTGCCAGCAGTTGGTTATTGGGACAAACAGATACGCAGTATTTT.

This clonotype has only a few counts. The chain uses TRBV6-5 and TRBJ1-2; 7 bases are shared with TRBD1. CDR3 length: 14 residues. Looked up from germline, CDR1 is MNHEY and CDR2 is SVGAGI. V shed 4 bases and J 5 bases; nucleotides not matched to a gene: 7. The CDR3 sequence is CASSSRTGKYGYTF. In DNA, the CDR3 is TGTGCCAGCAGTTCCAGGACAGGAAAATATGGCTACACCTTC.

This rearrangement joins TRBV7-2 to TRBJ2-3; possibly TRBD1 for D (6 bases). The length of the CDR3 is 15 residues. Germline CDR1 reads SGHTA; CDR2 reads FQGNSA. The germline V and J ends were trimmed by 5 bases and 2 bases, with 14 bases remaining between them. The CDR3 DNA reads TGTGCCAGCAGCGCCACGGGACACAACACAGATACGCAGTATTTT. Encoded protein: CASSATGHNTDTQYF.

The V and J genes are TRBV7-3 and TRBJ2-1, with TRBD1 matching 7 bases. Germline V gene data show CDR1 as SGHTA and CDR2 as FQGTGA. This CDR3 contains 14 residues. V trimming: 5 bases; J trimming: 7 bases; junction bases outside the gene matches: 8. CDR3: CASSITGDGNEQFF. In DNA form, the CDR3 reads TGTGCCAGCAGCATCACAGGGGATGGAAATGAGCAGTTCTTC.

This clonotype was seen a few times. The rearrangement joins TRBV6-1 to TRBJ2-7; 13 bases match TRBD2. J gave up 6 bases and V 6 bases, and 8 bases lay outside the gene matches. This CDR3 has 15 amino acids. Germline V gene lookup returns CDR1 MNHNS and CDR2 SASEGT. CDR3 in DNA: TGTGCCAGCAGACTGACTAGCGGGGGGCCCTTCGAGCAGTACTTC. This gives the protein CASRLTSGGPFEQYF.

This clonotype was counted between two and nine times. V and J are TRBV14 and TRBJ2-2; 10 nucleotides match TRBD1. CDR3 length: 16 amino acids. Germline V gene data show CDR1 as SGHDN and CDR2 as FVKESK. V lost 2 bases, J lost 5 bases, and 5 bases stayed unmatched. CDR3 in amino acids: CASSQRQGARTGELFF. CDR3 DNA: TGTGCCAGCAGCCAAAGACAGGGGGCGCGGACCGGGGAGCTGTTTTTT.

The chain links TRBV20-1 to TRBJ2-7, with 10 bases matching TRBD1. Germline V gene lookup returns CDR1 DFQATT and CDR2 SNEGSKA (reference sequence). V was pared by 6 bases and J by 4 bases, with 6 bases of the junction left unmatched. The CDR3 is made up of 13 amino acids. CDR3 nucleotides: TGCAGTGCCACACCGGGACAGGGGTACGAGCAGTACTTC. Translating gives CSATPGQGYEQYF.

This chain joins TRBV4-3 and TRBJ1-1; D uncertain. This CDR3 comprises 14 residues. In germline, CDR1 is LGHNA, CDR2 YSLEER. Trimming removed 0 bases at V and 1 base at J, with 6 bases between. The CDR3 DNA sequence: TGCGCCAGCAGCCAAGACAACAGGAACACTGAAGCTTTCTTT. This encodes CASSQDNRNTEAFF.

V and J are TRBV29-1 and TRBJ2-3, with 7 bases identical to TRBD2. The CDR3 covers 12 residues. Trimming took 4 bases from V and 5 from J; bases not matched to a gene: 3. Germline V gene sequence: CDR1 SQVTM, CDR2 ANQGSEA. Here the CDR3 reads CSVVGLEDTQYF. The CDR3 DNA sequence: TGCAGCGTTGTAGGACTAGAAGATACGCAGTATTTT.

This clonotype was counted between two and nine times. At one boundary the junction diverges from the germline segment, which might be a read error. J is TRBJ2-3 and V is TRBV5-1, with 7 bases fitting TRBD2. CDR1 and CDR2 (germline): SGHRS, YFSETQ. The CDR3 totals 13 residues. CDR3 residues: CGSRLAETDTQYF. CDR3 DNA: TGCGGCAGCCGTCTAGCGGAAACAGATACGCAGTATTTT. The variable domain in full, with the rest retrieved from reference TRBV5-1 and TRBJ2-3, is KAGVTQTPRYLIKTRGQQVTLSCSPISGHRSVSWYQQTPGQGLQFLFEYFSETQRNKGNFPGRFSGRQFSNSRSEMNVSTLELGDSALYLCGSRLAETDTQYFGPGTRLTVL.

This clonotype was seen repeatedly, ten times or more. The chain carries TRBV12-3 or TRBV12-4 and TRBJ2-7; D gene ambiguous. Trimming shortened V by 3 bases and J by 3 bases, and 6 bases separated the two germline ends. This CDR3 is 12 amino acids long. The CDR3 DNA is TGTGCCAGCAGTTTGGTGAACTACGAGCAGTACTTC. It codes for CASSLVNYEQYF.

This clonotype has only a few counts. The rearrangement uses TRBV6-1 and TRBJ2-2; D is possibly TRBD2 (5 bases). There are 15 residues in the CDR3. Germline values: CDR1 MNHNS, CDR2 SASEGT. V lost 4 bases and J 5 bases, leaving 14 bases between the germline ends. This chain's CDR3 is CASSATRGGTGELFF. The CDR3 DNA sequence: TGTGCCAGCAGTGCGACCCGAGGAGGTACCGGGGAGCTGTTTTTT.

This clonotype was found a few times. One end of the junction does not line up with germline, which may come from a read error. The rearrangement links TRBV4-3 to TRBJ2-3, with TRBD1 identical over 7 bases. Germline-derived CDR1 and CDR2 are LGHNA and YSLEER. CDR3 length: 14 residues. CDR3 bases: TGCGCCAGCAGCCAAGAACGCCTCAGGGGGTTTGTGAATTTT. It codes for CASSQERLRGFVNF.

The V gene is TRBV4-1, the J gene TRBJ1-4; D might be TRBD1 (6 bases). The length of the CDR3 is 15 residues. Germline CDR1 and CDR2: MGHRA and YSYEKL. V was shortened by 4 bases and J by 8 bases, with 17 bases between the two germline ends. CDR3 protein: CASSPVDRFSEKLFF. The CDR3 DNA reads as TGCGCCAGCAGCCCAGTCGACAGGTTTTCCGAAAAACTGTTTTTT.

This chain's CDR3 is CASSLNGLSNQPQHF. Here the CDR3 DNA reads TGTGCCAGCAGTTTAAATGGCCTTAGCAATCAGCCCCAGCATTTT. The chain has TRBV12-3 or TRBV12-4 and TRBJ1-5; D is undetermined. The CDR3 covers 15 residues. V dropped 2 bases and J dropped 0 bases, with 8 bases sitting between them.

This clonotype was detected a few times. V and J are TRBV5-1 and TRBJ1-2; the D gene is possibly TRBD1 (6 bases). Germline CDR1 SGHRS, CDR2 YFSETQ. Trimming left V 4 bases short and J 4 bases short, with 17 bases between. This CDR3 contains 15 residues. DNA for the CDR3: TGCGCCAGCAGCGGGGGGCAGGGTAACGTCTATGGCTACACCTTC. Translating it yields CASSGGQGNVYGYTF.

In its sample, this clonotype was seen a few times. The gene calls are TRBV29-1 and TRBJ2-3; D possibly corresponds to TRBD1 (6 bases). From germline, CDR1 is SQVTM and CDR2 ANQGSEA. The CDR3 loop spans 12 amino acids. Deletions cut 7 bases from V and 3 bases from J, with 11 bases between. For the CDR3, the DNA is TGCAGCGACAGGGCATGGACAGATACGCAGTATTTT. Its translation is CSDRAWTDTQYF.

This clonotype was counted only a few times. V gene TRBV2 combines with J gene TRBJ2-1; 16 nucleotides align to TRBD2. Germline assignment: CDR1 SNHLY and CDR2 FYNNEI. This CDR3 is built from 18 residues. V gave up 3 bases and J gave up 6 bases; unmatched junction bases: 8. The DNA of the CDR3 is TGTGCCAGCAGTGATTCACCGGGACTAGCGGGGGGGATCAATGAGCAGTTCTTC. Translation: CASSDSPGLAGGINEQFF.

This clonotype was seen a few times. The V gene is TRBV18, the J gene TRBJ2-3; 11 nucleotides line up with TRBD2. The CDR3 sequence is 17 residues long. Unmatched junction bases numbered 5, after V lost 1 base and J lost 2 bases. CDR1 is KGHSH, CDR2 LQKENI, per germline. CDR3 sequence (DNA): TGTGCCAGCTCACCACTTCCACTAGCGGGAGTCACAGATACGCAGTATTTT. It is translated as CASSPLPLAGVTDTQYF.

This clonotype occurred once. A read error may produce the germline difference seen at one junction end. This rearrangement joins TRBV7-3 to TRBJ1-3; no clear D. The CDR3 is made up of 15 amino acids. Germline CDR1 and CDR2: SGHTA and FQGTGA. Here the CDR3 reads CAGSPGPISGNTIYF. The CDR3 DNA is TGTGCCGGCAGCCCCGGACCGATCTCTGGAAACACCATATATTTT.

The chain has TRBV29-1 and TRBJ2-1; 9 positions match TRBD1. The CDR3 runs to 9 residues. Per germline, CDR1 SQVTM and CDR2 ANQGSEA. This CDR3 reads CWTGDEQFF. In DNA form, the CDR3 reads TGCTGGACAGGGGACGAGCAGTTCTTC.